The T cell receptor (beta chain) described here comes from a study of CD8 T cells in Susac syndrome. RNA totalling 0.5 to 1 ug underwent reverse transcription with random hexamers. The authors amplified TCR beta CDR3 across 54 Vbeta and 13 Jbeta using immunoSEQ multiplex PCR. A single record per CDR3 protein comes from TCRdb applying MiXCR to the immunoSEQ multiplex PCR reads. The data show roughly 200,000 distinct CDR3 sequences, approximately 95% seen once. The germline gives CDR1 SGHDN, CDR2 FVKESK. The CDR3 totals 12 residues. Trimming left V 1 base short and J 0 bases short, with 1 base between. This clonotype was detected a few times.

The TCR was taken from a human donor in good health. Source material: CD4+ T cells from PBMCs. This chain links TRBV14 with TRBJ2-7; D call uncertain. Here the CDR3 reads CASSQASYEQYF. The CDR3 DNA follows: TGTGCCAGCAGCCAAGCCTCCTACGAGCAGTACTTC.